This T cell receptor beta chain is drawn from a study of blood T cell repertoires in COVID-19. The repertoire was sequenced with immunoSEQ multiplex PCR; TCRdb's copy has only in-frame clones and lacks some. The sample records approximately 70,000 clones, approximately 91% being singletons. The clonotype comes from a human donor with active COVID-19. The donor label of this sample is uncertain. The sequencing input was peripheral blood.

For the CDR3, the DNA is TGTGCCATCGGCGACCGGGCTAGCGGGAGGAGTCTACGGGAGCAGTTCTTC. It translates to CAIGDRASGRSLREQFF. The J gene is TRBJ2-1, the V gene TRBV10-3; 11 bases align to TRBD2. Trimming removed 8 bases from V and 10 bases from J; junction bases left unmatched: 19. This CDR3 contains 17 residues. Per germline, CDR1 ENHRY and CDR2 SYGVKD.